What follows are 10 T cell receptor beta chains derived from one specimen sequenced in a study of T cell clonality in common variable immunodeficiency. Whole-study findings and limits: In common variable immunodeficiency, TCR beta chains reportedly carried fewer deletions and N-nucleotide insertions.

No cognate antigen is known for these TCRs. This table comes from immunoSEQ multiplex PCR, and its TCRdb copy is limited to in-frame clones, with some not included. The repertoire has 25,000 to 30,000 clones, none seen only once; the ten largest take approximately 3%. The sample consisted of peripheral blood mononuclear cells. The origin of the receptors is a human donor with common variable immunodeficiency.

This clone was recorded at least ten times. The read finishes 3 residues shy of the CDR3 end, and the germline J gene is used to complete it. This chain connects TRBV29-1 to TRBJ2-3; TRBD2 agrees at 13 bases. In germline, CDR1 is SQVTM, CDR2 ANQGSEA. V lost 6 bases, J lost 0 bases, and 9 bases stayed unmatched. The CDR3 is 17 amino acids. Incomplete CDR3 DNA: TGCAGCGTAACCGGGACTAGCGGGATACGAAGCACAGATACG. Its protein product is CSVTGTSGIRSTDT. The complete CDR3 protein is CSVTGTSGIRSTDTQYF.

With regard to this clone: From the germline J gene comes the end of the CDR3, since the read stops 3 residues before it. The chain couples TRBV2 to TRBJ1-2; D is unresolved. Germline lookup yields CDR1 SNHLY and CDR2 FYNNEI. V lost 3 bases to trimming and J lost 4 bases, with 3 bases between them. The CDR3 is 11 amino acids. The DNA read from the CDR3 is TGTGCCAGCAGTGACGTCTATGGC. Its translation: CASSDVYG. The CDR3, in full, reads CASSDVYGYTF.

Turning to this clone: The read terminates 3 residues before the CDR3 end, so the remaining end is supplied by the germline J gene. The rearrangement links TRBV20-1 to TRBJ1-5, with a weak D call TRBD1 (5 bases). V shed 3 bases and J shed 4 bases, with 7 bases lying between them. CDR3 length equals 12 residues. Germline CDR1 is DFQATT and CDR2 is SNEGSKA (reference sequence). The DNA read from the CDR3 is TGCAGTGCTAGGGCAGGGAATCAGCCC. This sequence encodes CSARAGNQP. The complete CDR3 protein is CSARAGNQPQHF.

This clone occurred many times. Read sequence stops 3 residues before the CDR3 end, and the germline J gene provides the missing end. The V and J genes are TRBV29-1 and TRBJ2-5; 11 nucleotides match TRBD2. Looked up from germline, CDR1 is SQVTM and CDR2 is ANQGSEA. V lost 3 bases and J lost 2; bases outside the gene matches: 2. This CDR3 region has 14 residues. CDR3 sequence: CSVEGLAEQETQYF. The sequenced part of the CDR3 DNA is TGCAGCGTTGAGGGACTAGCGGAGCAAGAGACC. Combining the CDR3 with reference TRBV29-1 and TRBJ2-5 gives the whole variable domain SAVISQKPSRDICQRGTSLTIQCQVDSQVTMMFWYRQQPGQSLTLIATANQGSEATYESGFVIDKFPISRPNLTFSTLTVSNMSPEDSSIYLCSVEGLAEQETQYFGPGTRLLVL.

This clone showed up many times. The read ends 3 residues early relative to the CDR3; the germline J gene fills the gap. The genes are TRBV2 and TRBJ1-1; maybe TRBD1 (5 bases). CDR1 is SNHLY and CDR2 is FYNNEI in the germline V gene. V lost 8 bases and J 0 bases, leaving 10 bases between the germline ends. This CDR3 contains 13 residues. The CDR3 bases that were read are TGTGCCAGCGGAGACAGACTGAACACTGAA. This sequence encodes CASGDRLNTE. In full, the CDR3 is CASGDRLNTEAFF.

In the case of this clone: The CDR3 end is not reached by the read, which stops 3 residues before it; the germline J gene fills it in. The chain links TRBV2 to TRBJ2-3; 10 bases agree with TRBD1. J lost 6 bases, V lost 6 bases, and 6 bases had no gene match. Germline-derived CDR1 and CDR2 are SNHLY and FYNNEI. CDR3 size: 14 residues. CDR3 in amino acids: CASSRDRGVDTQYF. CDR3 bases read: TGTGCCAGCAGCCGGGACAGGGGAGTTGATACG.

This clone was observed a few times. The missing CDR3 end, 3 residues past where the read stops, is filled in from the germline J gene. The chain is built from TRBV6-2 or TRBV6-3 and TRBJ2-3; the match to TRBD2 covers 10 bases. Trimming cost V 8 bases and J 4 bases; bases outside gene matches: 9. The CDR3 spans 15 residues. Germline V lookup: CDR1 MNHEY, CDR2 SVGEGT. The CDR3 reads CASARASGGADTQYF. The CDR3 bases that were read are TGTGCCAGCGCACGGGCTAGCGGGGGAGCAGATACG.

Only a few counts were recorded for this clone. The CDR3 is cut off 3 residues early in the read; its end comes from the germline J gene. The chain has TRBV5-6 and TRBJ2-1; the D is unclear. V was trimmed by 0 bases and J by 2 bases, leaving 9 bases between them. This CDR3 region has 15 residues. Looked up from germline, CDR1 is SGHDT and CDR2 is YYEEEE. The CDR3 sequence: CASSLGVAAYNEQFF. The CDR3 bases that were read are TGTGCCAGCAGCTTGGGAGTAGCCGCCTACAATGAG.

Turning to this clone: The missing CDR3 end, 3 residues past where the read stops, is filled in from the germline J gene. At the DNA level, this CDR3 is encoded by other sequences in the same sample as well. The chain recombines TRBV5-1 with TRBJ1-3; D unresolved. Germline CDR1 SGHRS, CDR2 YFSETQ. V was pared by 0 bases and J by 4 bases, with 14 bases between. This CDR3 region has 16 residues. CDR3 residues: CASSLGYRASGNTIYF. The part of the CDR3 DNA that was read is TGCGCCAGCAGCTTGGGATACAGAGCCTCGGGAAACACC.

Comment on this clone: Read sequence stops 3 residues before the CDR3 end, and the germline J gene provides the missing end. V is TRBV27 and J is TRBJ2-5; D perhaps matches TRBD1 (6 bases). CDR1 and CDR2 (germline): MNHEY, SMNVEV (reference sequence). CDR3 length equals 14 residues. V shed 6 bases and J shed 4 bases, with 15 bases lying between them. The CDR3 loop is CASSRNTGTETQYF. CDR3 DNA, as far as it was read: TGTGCCAGCAGCAGAAATACAGGGACAGAGACC.